This entry lists 27 T cell receptor beta chains sequenced from one sample in a study of T-cell memory formation after mild COVID-19. TCRdb called the 5' RACE reads again in MiXCR, with one record for every CDR3 protein. Of roughly 52,000 distinct CDR3 sequences in the sample, over 7.5% were seen once. The sequencing sample was made of PBMCs or a T cell subset sorted from them (not recorded which). The receptors originated from a man younger than 35 who had mild COVID-19 (a few samples of this study predate the infection). Cell type and time point are not known.

The table lists this clonotype with many counts. The chain recombines TRBV7-9 with TRBJ2-5, with D perhaps TRBD2 (5 bases). Germline values: CDR1 SEHNR, CDR2 FQNEAQ (reference sequence). Trimming removed 5 bases from V and 2 bases from J, with 15 bases in between. The CDR3 extends over 15 amino acids. DNA of the CDR3: TGTGCCAGCAGCCTAGGAATCAGCGGTCAAGAGACCCAGTACTTC. As protein: CASSLGISGQETQYF.

This clonotype was observed at least ten times. This sequence joins TRBV12-3 or TRBV12-4 and TRBJ2-1, with 8 bases aligning to TRBD2. CDR3 size: 13 residues. The V gene end was trimmed by 5 bases and the J gene end by 16 bases; junction bases not matched to a gene: 13. CDR3 loop: CASSATVGLGVFF. The CDR3, as DNA: TGTGCCAGCAGTGCCACGGTGGGACTAGGGGTTTTCTTC.

The V gene is TRBV7-2, the J gene TRBJ2-3; no reliable D call. Per germline, CDR1 SGHTA and CDR2 FQGNSA. CDR3 size: 15 residues. V was clipped by 5 bases and J by 0 bases, with 12 bases between them. The CDR3 DNA reads TGTGCCAGCAGCCGAGAATACCTCAGCACAGATACGCAGTATTTT. Translating it yields CASSREYLSTDTQYF. Variable domain in full (rest from reference TRBV7-2 and TRBJ2-3): GAGVSQSPSNKVTEKGKDVELRCDPISGHTALYWYRQSLGQGLEFLIYFQGNSAPDKSGLPSDRFSAERTGGSVSTLTIQRTQQEDSAVYLCASSREYLSTDTQYFGPGTRLTVL.

This clonotype was seen a handful of times. The gene calls are TRBV18 and TRBJ2-5; D not resolved. CDR1 and CDR2 from the germline V gene are KGHSH and LQKENI. Trimming took 0 bases from V and 5 from J, leaving 13 bases between them. The CDR3 runs 15 residues. The CDR3 region has the DNA TGTGCCAGCTCACCACCCGATACCGGTGGGGAGACCCAGTACTTC. It encodes CASSPPDTGGETQYF. The full variable domain, in which reference TRBV18 and TRBJ2-5 provide the parts outside the CDR3, is NAGVMQNPRHLVRRRGQEARLRCSPMKGHSHVYWYRQLPEEGLKFMVYLQKENIIDESGMPKERFSAEFPKEGPSILRIQQVVRGDSAAYFCASSPPDTGGETQYFGPGTRLLVL.

This clonotype was seen at least ten times. Here the CDR3 DNA reads TGTGCCAGCAGCACCTTTGACGCCGGGGAGCTGTTTTTT. Encoded protein: CASSTFDAGELFF. This rearrangement joins TRBV7-9 to TRBJ2-2; no firm D call. The CDR3 sequence is 13 residues long. The germline V gene has CDR1 SEHNR and CDR2 FQNEAQ (reference sequence). V lost 5 bases and J 6 bases, leaving 10 bases between the germline ends.

This clonotype was found a few times. The chain carries TRBV4-1 and TRBJ2-3; the match to TRBD1 covers 9 bases. CDR3 length: 16 residues. Per germline, CDR1 MGHRA and CDR2 YSYEKL. V lost 4 bases, J lost 4 bases, and 9 bases stayed unmatched. The CDR3: CASSRGQGRFADTQYF. The CDR3, as DNA: TGCGCCAGCAGCCGCGGACAGGGGAGATTCGCAGATACGCAGTATTTT.

The table lists this clonotype with a few counts. This chain links TRBV19 with TRBJ1-1, with D hard to call. V was pared by 6 bases and J by 1 base, with 6 bases between. This CDR3 has 12 amino acids. Germline V gene data show CDR1 as LNHDA and CDR2 as SQIVND (reference sequence). The CDR3 DNA sequence: TGTGCCAGTAGAAGAGGGAACACTGAAGCTTTCTTT. Translation: CASRRGNTEAFF.

The J gene is TRBJ1-5, the V gene TRBV18; weak D call: TRBD1 (6 bases). The V end lost 6 bases, the J end lost 6 bases, and 12 bases lay between the germline ends. Looked up from germline, CDR1 is KGHSH and CDR2 is LQKENI. This CDR3 is built from 13 residues. CDR3 DNA sequence: TGTGCCAGCTCCGAGGGGGAAGGTCAGCCCCAGCATTTT. It translates to CASSEGEGQPQHF.

This chain uses TRBV5-5 with TRBJ1-6; 7 nucleotides agree with TRBD1. J was trimmed by 5 bases and V by 4 bases; bases with no gene match: 9. Germline CDR1 is SGHKS and CDR2 is YYEKEE (reference sequence). The CDR3 length is 16 residues. The CDR3 region has the DNA TGTGCCAGCAGCGCCCCCAGGGGGGTCAATAATTCACCCCTCCACTTT. Translation: CASSAPRGVNNSPLHF.

This clonotype was seen many times. The chain has TRBV4-3 and TRBJ2-1, with D uncertain. The germline V and J ends were trimmed by 0 bases and 6 bases, with 9 bases remaining between them. This CDR3 is 14 amino acids long. Germline CDR1 LGHNA, CDR2 YSLEER. The CDR3 region has the DNA TGCGCCAGCAGCCAAGAGAGAGCTCGCAATGAGCAGTTCTTC. This gives the protein CASSQERARNEQFF.

This clonotype was detected only a few times. The rearrangement uses TRBV12-3 or TRBV12-4 and TRBJ2-5, with D perhaps TRBD2 (6 bases). The CDR3 is 13 residues long. The V gene lost 7 bases and the J gene lost 2 bases, with 11 bases spanning the gap. The CDR3 nucleotides are TGTGCCAGCAAGCGGGTTCCACAAGAGACCCAGTACTTC. Translated: CASKRVPQETQYF.

This clonotype came up a few times. The chain joins TRBV19 to TRBJ2-3; 8 nucleotides line up with TRBD1. Germline loops: CDR1 LNHDA, CDR2 SQIVND (reference sequence). CDR3 length: 14 amino acids. V lost 7 bases to trimming and J lost 1 base; unmatched junction nucleotides: 4. The CDR3 region is CASNDRGGTDTQYF. The CDR3 coding sequence is TGTGCCAGTAATGACAGGGGCGGCACAGATACGCAGTATTTT. Together with reference TRBV19 and TRBJ2-3, the CDR3 gives the full variable domain: DGGITQSPKYLFRKEGQNVTLSCEQNLNHDAMYWYRQDPGQGLRLIYYSQIVNDFQKGDIAEGYSVSREKKESFPLTVTSAQKNPTAFYLCASNDRGGTDTQYFGPGTRLTVL.

V usage is TRBV28 and J usage is TRBJ1-1; D gene unclear. Trimming took off 6 bases at V and 3 bases at J, with 11 bases between the two ends. In germline, CDR1 is MDHEN, CDR2 SYDVKM. This CDR3 spans 13 amino acids. CDR3 DNA sequence: TGTGCCAGCAGCTCCCACGGGGACACTGAAGCTTTCTTT. Its protein is CASSSHGDTEAFF. Looking up the rest from reference TRBV28 and TRBJ1-1 gives the full variable domain: DVKVTQSSRYLVKRTGEKVFLECVQDMDHENMFWYRQDPGLGLRLIYFSYDVKMKEKGDIPEGYSVSREKKERFSLILESASTNQTSMYLCASSSHGDTEAFFGQGTRLTVV.

J is TRBJ1-3 and V is TRBV24-1; 10 bases fit TRBD1. Germline trimming cut 4 bases from V and 6 bases from J; bases unmatched to any gene: 5. The CDR3 has 15 residues. The germline V gene has CDR1 KGHDR and CDR2 SFDVKD. The DNA of the CDR3 is TGTGCCACCAGTGACCCCGGGACAGGGGTAAACACCATATATTTT. Amino acids: CATSDPGTGVNTIYF.

This clonotype qualifies as medium-sized. The chain employs TRBV12-3 or TRBV12-4 and TRBJ2-3; 8 nucleotides line up with TRBD2. The length of the CDR3 is 14 residues. V trimming: 3 bases; J trimming: 6 bases; junction bases outside the gene matches: 5. The CDR3 region has the DNA TGTGCCAGCAGTTTGGGACTAGGGTTCGATACGCAGTATTTT. This codes for CASSLGLGFDTQYF.

This chain uses TRBV6-2 or TRBV6-3 with TRBJ1-1, with D possibly TRBD1 on 5 matching bases. V lost 2 bases and J lost 0, with 10 bases in between. In germline, CDR1 is MNHEY, CDR2 SVGEGT. This CDR3 has 15 residues. The CDR3 nucleotides read TGTGCCAGCAGTTACCATGGGGCAGTGAACACTGAAGCTTTCTTT. Protein: CASSYHGAVNTEAFF.

The rearrangement links TRBV5-1 to TRBJ2-1; 11 bases align to TRBD1. Per germline, CDR1 SGHRS and CDR2 YFSETQ. The V and J ends lost 4 bases and 12 bases, in that order; junction bases with no gene match: 9. The CDR3 runs to 14 residues. CDR3 nucleotides: TGCGCCAGCAGCCCCGGAGGGACAGGGGGGTTGCAGTTCTTC. Translation gives CASSPGGTGGLQFF.

The chain has TRBV6-4 and TRBJ2-5; D could derive from TRBD1 or TRBD2 (5 bases each). Trimming cost V 4 bases and J 2 bases, with 11 bases left between them. Germline CDR1 reads MRHNA; CDR2 reads SNTAGT. The CDR3 has 14 amino acids. CDR3 sequence: CASSVGDLQETQYF. For the CDR3, the DNA is TGTGCCAGCAGTGTTGGGGACCTACAAGAGACCCAGTACTTC.

This clonotype was recorded at least ten times. The chain couples TRBV11-1 to TRBJ2-7, with D uncertain. This CDR3 spans 15 amino acids. Trimming removed 2 bases at V and 1 base at J, with 12 bases between. The germline V gene has CDR1 SGHAT and CDR2 FQDESV (reference sequence). The CDR3 region has the DNA TGTGCCAGCAGCTTACGAGGTGATGGGTCCTACGAGCAGTACTTC. The encoded protein is CASSLRGDGSYEQYF.

V and J are TRBV11-2 and TRBJ2-2; 11 nucleotides line up with TRBD2. With V trimmed by 6 bases and J by 3 bases, 3 bases remained unmatched. CDR1 SGHAT and CDR2 FQNNGV come from the germline V gene. This CDR3 has 15 amino acids. CDR3 residues: CASRGLAGHTGELFF. For the CDR3, the DNA is TGTGCCAGCAGAGGACTAGCGGGCCACACCGGGGAGCTGTTTTTT.

In this sample, this clonotype turned up many times. The V and J genes are TRBV4-3 and TRBJ2-7; unclear D gene. The length of the CDR3 is 14 residues. V was trimmed by 0 bases and J by 7 bases, leaving 13 bases between them. The germline gives CDR1 LGHNA, CDR2 YSLEER. The CDR3 bases are TGCGCCAGCAGCCAAGATGGACGTGGTCGTGAGCAGTACTTC. Translation gives CASSQDGRGREQYF.

The sample holds a few counts of this clonotype. V and J are TRBV5-1 and TRBJ2-4; D remains unclear. Looked up from germline, CDR1 is SGHRS and CDR2 is YFSETQ. The CDR3 loop spans 14 amino acids. Deletions cut 5 bases from V and 0 bases from J, with 9 bases between. The chain's CDR3 is CASRLDPAKNIQYF. CDR3 sequence (DNA): TGCGCCAGCAGGCTGGATCCAGCCAAAAACATTCAGTACTTC.

This clonotype has at least ten counts. The CDR3 sequence: CATHGGRDTQYF. The CDR3 bases are TGTGCCACTCACGGGGGGCGGGATACGCAGTATTTT. This rearrangement joins TRBV7-2 to TRBJ2-3, with D possibly matching TRBD2 (7 bases). The V and J ends lost 10 bases and 6 bases respectively, with 14 bases between them. The CDR3 is 12 amino acids. The germline V gene encodes CDR1 SGHTA and CDR2 FQGNSA.

This clonotype occurred many times. The chain uses TRBV11-2 and TRBJ2-1; 12 bases agree with TRBD2. The CDR3 consists of 16 residues. The V and J ends lost 5 bases and 10 bases, in that order; junction bases with no gene match: 12. Germline V CDR1 and CDR2: SGHAT, FQNNGV. The CDR3 is CASSLSSGTSGPEQFF. The DNA of the CDR3 is TGTGCCAGCAGCCTTTCCTCCGGGACTAGCGGGCCGGAGCAGTTCTTC.

In DNA form, the CDR3 reads TGTGCCAGCAGTGAATTTGGGGGGCGAGCCTACAATGAGCAGTTCTTC. This sequence encodes CASSEFGGRAYNEQFF. This sequence joins TRBV2 and TRBJ2-1; D is possibly TRBD1 or TRBD2 (6 bases each). Germline V CDR1 and CDR2: SNHLY, FYNNEI. The CDR3 has 16 residues. Trimming removed 2 bases from V and 2 bases from J, with 13 bases in between.

V and J are TRBV27 and TRBJ1-4; D might be TRBD1 (5 bases). The length of the CDR3 is 11 residues. Trimming removed 6 bases from V and 12 bases from J, with 11 bases in between. Germline values: CDR1 MNHEY, CDR2 SMNVEV (reference sequence). The CDR3 coding sequence is TGTGCCAGCAGCCCCGGGGGGGAACTGTTTTTT. Its translation is CASSPGGELFF.

This clonotype was counted ten times or more. The rearrangement joins TRBV7-2 to TRBJ2-2; D remains unclear. Per germline, CDR1 SGHTA and CDR2 FQGNSA. V lost 2 bases and J 0 bases, leaving 7 bases between the germline ends. The CDR3 consists of 15 residues. The CDR3 bases are TGTGCCAGCAGCTTACTGGGCGCGAACACCGGGGAGCTGTTTTTT. As protein: CASSLLGANTGELFF. Complete variable domain (other parts from reference TRBV7-2 and TRBJ2-2): GAGVSQSPSNKVTEKGKDVELRCDPISGHTALYWYRQSLGQGLEFLIYFQGNSAPDKSGLPSDRFSAERTGGSVSTLTIQRTQQEDSAVYLCASSLLGANTGELFFGEGSRLTVL.